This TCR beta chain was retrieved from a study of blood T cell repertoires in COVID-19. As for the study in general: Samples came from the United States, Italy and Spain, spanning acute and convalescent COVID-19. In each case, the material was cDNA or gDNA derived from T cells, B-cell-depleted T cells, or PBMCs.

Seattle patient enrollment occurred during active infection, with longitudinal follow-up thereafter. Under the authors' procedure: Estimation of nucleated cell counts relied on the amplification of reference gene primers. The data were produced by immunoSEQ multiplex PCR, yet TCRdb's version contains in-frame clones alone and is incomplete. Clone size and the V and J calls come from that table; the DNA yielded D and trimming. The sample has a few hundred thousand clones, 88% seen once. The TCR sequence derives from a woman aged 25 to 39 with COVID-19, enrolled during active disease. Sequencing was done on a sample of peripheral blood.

In DNA, the CDR3 is TGTGCCAGCAGCCAATTGCCCTACTACGAGCAGTACTTC. It specifies CASSQLPYYEQYF. The chain recombines TRBV14 with TRBJ2-7; D gene ambiguous. Germline V gene data show CDR1 as SGHDN and CDR2 as FVKESK. V dropped 2 bases and J dropped 3 bases, with 8 bases sitting between them. The CDR3 covers 13 residues. Complete variable domain (other parts from reference TRBV14 and TRBJ2-7): EAGVTQFPSHSVIEKGQTVTLRCDPISGHDNLYWYRRVMGKEIKFLLHFVKESKQDESGMPNNRFLAERTGGTYSTLKVQPAELEDSGVYFCASSQLPYYEQYFGPGTRLTVT.